Shown below are 26 T cell receptor beta chains from a single sample sequenced in a study of T cell responses to AZD1222 COVID-19 vaccine. Libraries were prepared by immunoSEQ multiplex PCR; TCRdb keeps only in-frame clonotypes and omits some of them. Of about 140,000 clones in the sample, more than 70% were seen once. The specimen was peripheral blood, collected on day 0 of AZD1222 vaccination. All receptors come from an adult in good health.

V gene TRBV7-2 combines with J gene TRBJ2-5; 8 bases are a match to TRBD2. The CDR3 runs 17 residues. Unmatched junction bases numbered 10, after V lost 3 bases and J lost 1 base. Germline V gene lookup returns CDR1 SGHTA and CDR2 FQGNSA. CDR3 residues: CASSFQRVRGGQETQYF. CDR3 DNA: TGTGCCAGCAGCTTTCAACGAGTTCGGGGGGGCCAAGAGACCCAGTACTTC.

This clone was picked up one time. V and J are TRBV29-1 and TRBJ1-5, with TRBD1 matching over 7 bases. The CDR3 totals 13 residues. V was pared by 6 bases and J by 4 bases, with 6 bases of the junction left unmatched. CDR1 and CDR2 from the germline V gene are SQVTM and ANQGSEA. The CDR3 nucleotides read TGCAGCGTAAAAGACAGGGAGAATCAGCCCCAGCATTTT. Its protein is CSVKDRENQPQHF.

The V call is TRBV5-1, the J call TRBJ2-7; TRBD1 matches 7 bases. The CDR3 spans 13 residues. The germline CDR1 and CDR2 sequences are SGHRS and YFSETQ. V shed 4 bases and J 3 bases; nucleotides not matched to a gene: 4. DNA for the CDR3: TGCGCCAGCAGCAAAGGACAGGACTACGAGCAGTACTTC. The encoded protein is CASSKGQDYEQYF.

This clone was recorded a few times. The rearrangement uses TRBV30 and TRBJ2-2, with D unclear. Trimming removed 3 bases from V and 1 base from J, with 9 bases in between. The CDR3 totals 14 residues. Germline CDR1 reads GTSNPN; CDR2 reads SVGIG (reference sequence). In DNA form, the CDR3 reads TGTGCCTGGAGCCTTTCCAGGAACACCGGGGAGCTGTTTTTT. Translation gives CAWSLSRNTGELFF.

Here the CDR3 DNA reads TGCGCCAGCAGCCAAGTACCGACAGGGGGTGATGGCTACACCTTC. Protein: CASSQVPTGGDGYTF. The V call is TRBV4-3, the J call TRBJ1-2, with 9 bases matching TRBD1. The V gene end was trimmed by 1 base and the J gene end by 6 bases; junction bases not matched to a gene: 6. CDR3 length equals 15 residues. Germline CDR1 and CDR2: LGHNA and YSLEER.

This chain links TRBV3-1 (or the pseudogene TRBV3-2) with TRBJ2-1; unclear D gene. The germline V gene encodes CDR1 LGHDT and CDR2 YNNKEL (reference sequence). CDR3 size: 12 residues. V was clipped by 4 bases and J by 9 bases, with 10 bases between them. The CDR3 is CASSRLAGEQFF. Here the CDR3 DNA reads TGTGCCAGCAGCCGGTTAGCTGGTGAGCAGTTCTTC.

The rearrangement links TRBV7-3 to TRBJ2-3, with D unclear. The germline gives CDR1 SGHTA, CDR2 FQGTGA. This CDR3 region has 12 residues. V dropped 1 base and J dropped 9 bases, with 8 bases sitting between them. The CDR3 coding sequence is TGTGCCAGCAGCTTAATGTTTGGGACGCAGTATTTT. Translating it yields CASSLMFGTQYF. The full variable domain, rest sourced from reference TRBV7-3 and TRBJ2-3, is GAGVSQTPSNKVTEKGKYVELRCDPISGHTALYWYRQSLGQGPEFLIYFQGTGAADDSGLPNDRFFAVRPEGSVSTLKIQRTERGDSAVYLCASSLMFGTQYFGPGTRLTVL.

The V gene is TRBV30, the J gene TRBJ1-5, with TRBD1 identical over 10 bases. The CDR3 spans 14 residues. The V gene end was trimmed by 4 bases and the J gene end by 7 bases; junction bases not matched to a gene: 7. Germline V gene lookup returns CDR1 GTSNPN and CDR2 SVGIG (reference sequence). CDR3 loop: CAWKGQGMYQPQHF. CDR3 sequence (DNA): TGTGCCTGGAAGGGACAGGGGATGTACCAGCCCCAGCATTTT.

V gene TRBV25-1 combines with J gene TRBJ1-1; tentatively, D is TRBD1 (6 bases). This CDR3 is built from 13 residues. Germline V gives CDR1 MGHDK, CDR2 SYGVNS. V was shortened by 4 bases and J by 11 bases, with 17 bases between the two germline ends. The CDR3: CASSGAWQGRAFF. CDR3 DNA sequence: TGTGCCAGCAGTGGAGCATGGCAGGGGAGGGCTTTCTTT.

V and J are TRBV7-2 and TRBJ1-5; unclear D gene. The CDR3 sequence is 15 residues long. Trimming removed 1 base from V and 3 bases from J, with 10 bases in between. Germline V lookup: CDR1 SGHTA, CDR2 FQGNSA. The CDR3 loop is CASSLDVRYNQPQHF. The DNA for the CDR3 is TGTGCCAGCAGCTTAGACGTCCGCTACAATCAGCCCCAGCATTTT.

This clone was counted between two and nine times. The gene calls are TRBV6-2 or TRBV6-3 and TRBJ2-5; D unresolved. The V and J ends lost 3 bases and 0 bases respectively, with 23 bases between them. The CDR3 consists of 19 residues. CDR1 is MNHEY and CDR2 is SVGEGT in the germline V gene. CDR3: CASSYSSEQIESYQETQYF. The CDR3 DNA follows: TGTGCCAGCAGTTATTCATCGGAGCAGATCGAATCGTACCAAGAGACCCAGTACTTC.

V and J are TRBV28 and TRBJ2-3; possibly TRBD1 for D (5 bases). This CDR3 spans 18 amino acids. V dropped 2 bases and J dropped 4 bases, with 22 bases sitting between them. Germline V gene lookup returns CDR1 MDHEN and CDR2 SYDVKM. The CDR3 region is CASSLLSDSLKGADTQYF. The CDR3 nucleotides read TGTGCCAGCAGTTTACTCTCCGACAGTTTAAAAGGGGCAGATACGCAGTATTTT.

The chain recombines TRBV7-9 with TRBJ2-7; 12 bases are a match to TRBD1. The length of the CDR3 is 17 residues. V dropped 5 bases and J dropped 4; count of bases not matched to a gene: 12. CDR1 is SEHNR, CDR2 FQNEAQ, per germline (reference sequence). CDR3 residues: CASSPLGRDRGHYEQYF. The CDR3 coding sequence is TGTGCCAGCAGCCCCCTGGGTAGGGACAGGGGGCATTACGAGCAGTACTTC.

The gene calls are TRBV13 and TRBJ2-2; possibly TRBD2 for D (5 bases). The germline CDR1 and CDR2 sequences are PRHDT and FYEKMQ (reference sequence). This CDR3 region has 15 residues. V lost 1 base to trimming and J lost 3 bases, with 9 bases between them. CDR3 region: CASSLAGLDTGELFF. Here the CDR3 DNA reads TGTGCCAGCAGCTTAGCAGGACTGGACACCGGGGAGCTGTTTTTT.

This rearrangement joins TRBV19 to TRBJ2-5; 8 bases fit TRBD1. This CDR3 spans 13 amino acids. V was clipped by 3 bases and J by 5 bases; unmatched bases: 2. CDR1 LNHDA and CDR2 SQIVND come from the germline V gene (reference sequence). The CDR3 here is CASSIGQGETQYF. CDR3 nucleotides: TGTGCCAGTAGTATCGGACAGGGTGAGACCCAGTACTTC.

The rearrangement joins TRBV7-2 to TRBJ2-2; 8 nucleotides line up with TRBD2. Germline V gene data show CDR1 as SGHTA and CDR2 as FQGNSA. The CDR3 totals 17 residues. Trimming took 0 bases from V and 3 from J; bases not matched to a gene: 6. This chain's CDR3 is CASSLALTSGHTGELFF. The DNA of the CDR3 is TGTGCCAGCAGCTTAGCTCTTACTAGCGGCCACACCGGGGAGCTGTTTTTT.

This clone was picked up a small number of times. The gene calls are TRBV5-6 and TRBJ2-1; D might be TRBD2 (6 bases). This CDR3 has 17 amino acids. CDR1 and CDR2 (germline): SGHDT, YYEEEE. The V and J ends lost 0 bases and 4 bases respectively, with 17 bases between them. The CDR3 sequence is CASSLEIGRSGYNEQFF. The CDR3 DNA follows: TGTGCCAGCAGCTTGGAAATAGGGAGGTCTGGGTACAATGAGCAGTTCTTC.

The rearrangement uses TRBV7-3 and TRBJ1-1; the D is unclear. Germline V gives CDR1 SGHTA, CDR2 FQGTGA. This CDR3 is built from 13 residues. Trimming cost V 1 base and J 11 bases, with 14 bases left between them. The CDR3 DNA reads TGTGCCAGCAGCTTAAATGGCCCCAGAACTGCTTTCTTT. Translating it yields CASSLNGPRTAFF. The whole variable domain, remainder taken from reference TRBV7-3 and TRBJ1-1, is GAGVSQTPSNKVTEKGKYVELRCDPISGHTALYWYRQSLGQGPEFLIYFQGTGAADDSGLPNDRFFAVRPEGSVSTLKIQRTERGDSAVYLCASSLNGPRTAFFGQGTRLTVV.

This sequence joins TRBV2 and TRBJ2-7; 13 bases map to TRBD2. The CDR3 is made up of 15 amino acids. CDR1 and CDR2 (germline): SNHLY, FYNNEI. V shed 5 bases, J shed 5 bases, and the junction held 6 bases outside the gene matches. CDR3 sequence: CASSRLAGGPNEQYF. CDR3 in DNA: TGTGCCAGCAGTCGACTAGCGGGGGGCCCAAACGAGCAGTACTTC.

The J gene is TRBJ2-7, the V gene TRBV7-2, with D possibly called TRBD1 or TRBD2 (6 bases each). This CDR3 has 15 residues. The germline V gene encodes CDR1 SGHTA and CDR2 FQGNSA. Trimming removed 3 bases at V and 5 bases at J, with 17 bases between. The CDR3 nucleotides are TGTGCCAGCAGCTTCTTTCGGGGGCGTTCCGACGAGCAGTACTTC. Protein sequence: CASSFFRGRSDEQYF.

The gene calls are TRBV28 and TRBJ2-7; D might be TRBD2 (5 bases). This CDR3 has 15 residues. Germline assignment: CDR1 MDHEN and CDR2 SYDVKM. V was cut by 7 bases and J by 4 bases, with 20 bases left in between. As DNA, the CDR3 is TGTGCCAGCAATACAATCAATCGGGGTTTGTACGAGCAGTACTTC. It yields the protein CASNTINRGLYEQYF.

This clone is a singleton in its sample. Other nucleotide sequences from this sample produce the same CDR3. The V call is TRBV11-2, the J call TRBJ1-3; D is ambiguous. Germline CDR1 SGHAT, CDR2 FQNNGV. V dropped 3 bases and J dropped 0 bases, with 6 bases sitting between them. The CDR3 sequence is 14 residues long. CDR3 amino acids: CASSFAFSGNTIYF. The CDR3 bases are TGTGCCAGCAGCTTCGCCTTCTCTGGAAACACCATATATTTT.

This sequence joins TRBV6-5 and TRBJ2-1; tentative D call: TRBD1 (5 bases). Germline loops: CDR1 MNHEY, CDR2 SVGAGI. Trimming pared 6 bases from V and 8 bases from J, leaving 14 bases between. The CDR3 is made up of 13 amino acids. The CDR3 nucleotides read TGTGCCAGCAGCCTACAGGCTTCGGATGAGCAGTTCTTC. Amino acid sequence: CASSLQASDEQFF.

This chain uses TRBV7-6 with TRBJ1-1, with D hard to call. Trimming took off 5 bases at V and 2 bases at J, with 12 bases between the two ends. Looked up from germline, CDR1 is SGHVS and CDR2 is FNYEAQ. CDR3 length: 14 residues. The CDR3 is CASSPAGGNTEAFF. In nucleotides, the CDR3 is TGTGCCAGCAGCCCAGCCGGCGGAAACACTGAAGCTTTCTTT.

This clone was observed once. This chain links TRBV28 with TRBJ1-2, with 9 bases matching TRBD1. V shed 5 bases, J shed 6 bases, and the junction held 4 bases outside the gene matches. CDR1 and CDR2 from the germline V gene are MDHEN and SYDVKM. The CDR3 length is 13 residues. The CDR3 spells CASSRDRANGYTF. The CDR3 DNA reads TGTGCCAGCAGTCGGGACAGGGCGAATGGCTACACCTTC.

The chain links TRBV5-1 to TRBJ2-1; 10 bases match TRBD2. This CDR3 is 17 amino acids long. The junction had 14 bases not matched to a gene; V was cut back by 4 bases and J by 7 bases. Looked up from germline, CDR1 is SGHRS and CDR2 is YFSETQ. CDR3 amino acids: CASSPGVLAGEMNEQFF. In DNA form, the CDR3 reads TGCGCCAGCAGCCCTGGGGTTCTAGCGGGGGAAATGAATGAGCAGTTCTTC.